This T cell receptor beta chain was retrieved from a study of OX40 agonist ivuxolimab in advanced cancers. On the study more broadly: Dose-escalation subjects each had hepatocellular carcinoma, melanoma, renal cell or head and neck cancer. People who had prior anti-PD-1, anti-PD-L1 or anti-CTLA-4 therapy could take part, and roughly 44% had some. Points from the study as a whole: CD8+ T cells showed, on average, more clonal expansion than CD4+ cells.

The V end lost 7 bases, the J end lost 6 bases, and 16 bases lay between the germline ends. From germline, CDR1 is LNHDA and CDR2 SQIVND (reference sequence). The CDR3 consists of 14 residues. Produced via immunoSEQ multiplex PCR; TCRdb's table is partial and in-frame only. The top ten hold around 17% of the sample, which has around 35,000 clones, less than 90% seen once. On this clone itself: Its target is unknown.

This chain links TRBV19 with TRBJ2-1; perhaps TRBD2 as D (7 bases). Specimen: CD4+ or CD8+ T cells sorted from blood, collected in a trial of the OX40 agonist ivuxolimab. The clonotype comes from an adult with an advanced solid tumor such as melanoma, head and neck, liver or kidney cancer. As DNA, the CDR3 is TGTGCCAGTAAAAGGGGGGGGAACTCCAATGAGCAGTTCTTC. This translates into CASKRGGNSNEQFF.